This TCR beta chain stems from a study of CD8+ T cells in alopecia areata. Once RNA had been extracted, it was reverse transcribed into cDNA to act as the sequencing template. Profiling relied on immunoSEQ multiplex PCR, and the TCRdb table lists in-frame clones only, not all of them. The sample lists 140,000 to 150,000 clones, roughly 50% occurring once. Stated treatment: oral pan-JAK inhibitor, 5-10 mg twice daily. V lost 4 bases and J lost 7, with 16 bases in between. Germline V gives CDR1 MGHRA, CDR2 YSYEKL. This CDR3 spans 15 amino acids. Study-level points and caveats: Clonality in lesional scalp, especially alopecia totalis/universalis, exceeded that of normal scalp. Because of a solitary nonresponder, the connection of baseline CD8+ expansion to response stays uncertain. With tofacitinib ongoing, many expanded lesional clones persisted in both scalp and blood.

This clone was found a few times. Its antigen is still unknown. This sequence originates from a human donor with alopecia areata. The chain has TRBV4-1 and TRBJ1-4; a weak D match, TRBD1 (5 bases). This specimen consisted of CD8+ T cells sorted from blood, obtained at week 4, from a patient treated with tofacitinib. CDR3 in DNA: TGCGCCAGCAGCCTCGTCCAGGGAGGCGGTGAAAAACTGTTTTTT. Protein product: CASSLVQGGGEKLFF.